This note documents a single T cell receptor beta chain sequence. Antigen: not known. An end of the junction differs from the germline gene, which may be a read error. The PCR used 60 Vbeta and 13 Jbeta primers. How the authors handled the data: Unique TCR beta chains totaled roughly 80 million in a later count, with roughly 11 million of them shared. Data came from immunoSEQ multiplex PCR; TCRdb stores just in-frame clones and leaves some out. D and trimming were read from the DNA, whereas the V and J calls and clone size are those reported in that table. The data hold over 70,000 clones, with approximately 60% observed a single time. This sample stems from a study of cytomegalovirus exposure and HLA in healthy donors. Study-level points and caveats: The authors later linked a missense DCLRE1C variant to TCR beta V- and J-gene trimming.

The CDR3 contains 11 residues. The germline V gene has CDR1 SGHTA and CDR2 FQGTGA. The chain employs TRBV7-3 and TRBJ2-3, with D possibly TRBD2 on 6 matching bases. This receptor was identified in a woman aged 50 to 60 in good health and CMV-seropositive. Material: PBMCs. For the CDR3, the DNA is TGTGCCAGCAGCTCCACTTACTCCCTAGCGTTT. This gives the protein CASSSTYSLAF.